The sample holds many counts of the clone carrying this T cell receptor (beta chain). Its antigen remains unidentified. In the original processing: Built for papillary thyroid cancer, a distant-metastasis classifier drew on CDR3 differences across clinicopathological groups. MiXCR reprocessed the PCR reads for TCRdb. The V and J calls follow TCRdb's processing rather than the paper's. The table includes about 82,000 clones, about 12% detected once. Deletions cut 2 bases from V and 5 bases from J, with 13 bases between. Germline CDR1 reads MNHNY; CDR2 reads SVGAGI (reference sequence). The CDR3 sequence is 15 residues long. Every patient was untreated before thyroid surgery. These data come from a study of metastatic and nonmetastatic thyroid tumors. About the study: Repertoires were compared across blood and tumor or nodule tissue from malignant and benign thyroid patients.

The study, taken as a whole, reports: Reported TCR beta diversity, measured in blood and tumor, was significantly higher for malignant thyroid tumors than for benign nodules.

Input material: tumor tissue. The V and J genes are TRBV6-6 and TRBJ2-1; D is perhaps TRBD1 (6 bases). The source is a female donor with papillary thyroid cancer or a benign thyroid nodule (not recorded which). Some clones in this sample may be carry-over from other donors' samples. CDR3 coding DNA: TGTGCCAGCAGTTACGGTACAGGGCCCCACAATGAGCAGTTCTTC. It translates to CASSYGTGPHNEQFF.